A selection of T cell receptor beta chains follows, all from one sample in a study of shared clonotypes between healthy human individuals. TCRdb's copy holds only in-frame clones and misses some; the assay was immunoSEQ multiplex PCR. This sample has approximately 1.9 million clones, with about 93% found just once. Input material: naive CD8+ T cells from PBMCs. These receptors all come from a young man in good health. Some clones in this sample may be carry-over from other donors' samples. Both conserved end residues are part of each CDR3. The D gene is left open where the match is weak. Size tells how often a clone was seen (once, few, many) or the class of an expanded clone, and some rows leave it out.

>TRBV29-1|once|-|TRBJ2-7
TGCAGCGTTGGATGGGCTCGTGGGGTCTACGAGCAGTACTTC
CSVGWARGVYEQYF
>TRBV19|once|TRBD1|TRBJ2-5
TGTGCCAGTAGTACCGGGACAGGGGGCACAGAGACCCAGTACTTC
CASSTGTGGTETQYF
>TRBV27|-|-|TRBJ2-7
TGTGCCAGCAGTTTTCAGATCTTGGTTTCGTCCTACGAGCAGTACTTC
CASSFQILVSSYEQYF
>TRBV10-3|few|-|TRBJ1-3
TGTGCCATCAGTGAGGGGGACCGATTCTCTGGAAACACCATATATTTT
CAISEGDRFSGNTIYF
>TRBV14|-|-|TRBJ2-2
TGTGCCAGCAGCCGCGCACTAGCCGGACCCACCGGGGAGCTGTTTTTT
CASSRALAGPTGELFF
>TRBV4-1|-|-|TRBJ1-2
TGCGCCAGCAGCCAAGATAAGTCGGGGGCGGTCGATGGCTACACCTTC
CASSQDKSGAVDGYTF
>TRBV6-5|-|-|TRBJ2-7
TGTGCCAGCGGGCTACACGAGCAGTACTTC
CASGLHEQYF
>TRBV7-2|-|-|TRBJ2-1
TGTGCCAGCAGCAAAGGGGGCGGGACCTCCTACAATGAGCAGTTCTTC
CASSKGGGTSYNEQFF
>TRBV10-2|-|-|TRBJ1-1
TGCGCCAGCAGTGAGGAGGAGGGTAGGCAATTACTTGAAGCTTTCTTT
CASSEEEGRQLLEAFF
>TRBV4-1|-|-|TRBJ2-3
TGCGCCAGCAGCCGGAATCGAGATACGCAGTATTTT
CASSRNRDTQYF
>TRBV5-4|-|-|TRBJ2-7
TGTGCCAGCAGCCACCCGGACGGCTACGAGCAGTACTTC
CASSHPDGYEQYF
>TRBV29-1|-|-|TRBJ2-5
TGCAGCGCCCCATCGGCAGGTACGAAGACCCAGTACTTC
CSAPSAGTKTQYF
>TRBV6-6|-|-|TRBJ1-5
TGTGCCAGCAGTCTTAACAGGGATCAGCCCCAGCATTTT
CASSLNRDQPQHF
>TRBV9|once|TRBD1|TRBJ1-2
TGTGCCAGCAGCGTGGGGGACAGGGGAATTTCGAACCACTATGGCTACACCTTC
CASSVGDRGISNHYGYTF
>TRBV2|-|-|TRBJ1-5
TGTGCCAGCAGTGGACGAGGCAGTCCCGAGGAGTATAGCAATCAGCCCCAGCATTTT
CASSGRGSPEEYSNQPQHF
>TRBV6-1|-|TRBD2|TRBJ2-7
TGTGCCAGCAGTGAAGGACTAGCTGCAGGGTACGAGCAGTACTTC
CASSEGLAAGYEQYF
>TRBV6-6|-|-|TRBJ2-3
TGTGCCAGCAGTTCCGGGACTGCTAGCACAGATACGCAGTATTTT
CASSSGTASTDTQYF
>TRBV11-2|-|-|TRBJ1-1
TGTGCCAGCAGCTTAGGTACTTACACTGAAGCTTTCTTT
CASSLGTYTEAFF
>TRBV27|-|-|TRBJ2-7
TGTGCCAGCAGCTCAGACACCGCCTACGAGCAGTACTTC
CASSSDTAYEQYF
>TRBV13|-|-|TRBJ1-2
TGTGCCAGCAGCTTAGGTAGCGTAAGGAACTATGGCTACACCTTC
CASSLGSVRNYGYTF
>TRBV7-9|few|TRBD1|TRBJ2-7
TGTGCCAGCAGCCCGGACAGGGGCTACGAGCAGTACTTC
CASSPDRGYEQYF
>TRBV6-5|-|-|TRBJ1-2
TGTGCCAGCAGTTATGGATCAGACCTCTATGGCTACACCTTC
CASSYGSDLYGYTF
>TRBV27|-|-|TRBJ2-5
TGTGCCAGCAGTTTATCGTACTTGGACACCTACGGGGCCCAGTACTTC
CASSLSYLDTYGAQYF
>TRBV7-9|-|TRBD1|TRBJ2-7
TGTGCCAGCAGCTTAGAGACAGGGTATGAGCAGTACTTC
CASSLETGYEQYF
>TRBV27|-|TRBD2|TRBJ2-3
TGTGCCAGCAGTCTGACCTCGGGACTAGCAGTTGCAGATACGCAGTATTTT
CASSLTSGLAVADTQYF
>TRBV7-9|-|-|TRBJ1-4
TGTGCCAGCAGCTTGGGAGGATTAGGGGAAAAACTGTTTTTT
CASSLGGLGEKLFF
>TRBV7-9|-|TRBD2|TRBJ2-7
TGTGCCAGCAGCGCGGACCGATGGGGGGGCTACGAGCAGTACTTC
CASSADRWGGYEQYF
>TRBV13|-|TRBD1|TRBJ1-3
TGTGCCAGCAGCTCAGGGACAGGGGGGTATTTTGGAAACACCATATATTTT
CASSSGTGGYFGNTIYF
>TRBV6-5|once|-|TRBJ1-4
TGTGCCAGCAGTTACTCGCTCAAGGCTGAAAAACTGTTTTTT
CASSYSLKAEKLFF
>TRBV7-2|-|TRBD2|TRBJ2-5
TGTGCCAGCAGCTTAGGGCCCCGCGGGGGAATTTTAGAGACCCAGTACTTC
CASSLGPRGGILETQYF